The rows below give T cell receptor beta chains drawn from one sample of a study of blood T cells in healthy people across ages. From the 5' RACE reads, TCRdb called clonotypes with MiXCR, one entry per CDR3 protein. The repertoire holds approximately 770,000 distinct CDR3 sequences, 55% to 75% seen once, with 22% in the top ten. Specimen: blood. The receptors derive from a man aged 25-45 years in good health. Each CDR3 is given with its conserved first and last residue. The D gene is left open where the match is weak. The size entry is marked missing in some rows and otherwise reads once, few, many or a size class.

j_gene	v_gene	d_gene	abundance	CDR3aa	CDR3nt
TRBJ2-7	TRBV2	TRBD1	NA	CASSGSIRDRGFNEQYF	TGTGCCAGCAGTGGCTCTATCCGGGACAGGGGGTTCAACGAGCAGTACTTC
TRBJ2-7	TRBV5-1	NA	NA	CASSLEVGRYEQYF	TGCGCCAGCAGCTTGGAGGTAGGACGGTACGAGCAGTACTTC
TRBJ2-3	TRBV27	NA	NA	CASSLVWPDTQYF	TGTGCCAGCAGCCTAGTTTGGCCAGATACGCAGTATTTT
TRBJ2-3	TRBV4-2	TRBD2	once	CASSQDASGGTVTQYF	TGTGCCAGCAGCCAAGATGCCAGCGGGGGCACAGTTACGCAGTATTTT
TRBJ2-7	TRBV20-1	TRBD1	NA	CSAPQGVEQYF	TGCAGTGCTCCACAGGGGGTCGAGCAGTACTTC
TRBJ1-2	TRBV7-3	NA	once	CASSPDRSNYGYTF	TGTGCCAGCAGCCCGGACCGGTCTAACTATGGCTACACCTTC
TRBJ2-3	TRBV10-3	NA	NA	CAISEGSGAARRDRDTQYF	TGTGCCATCAGTGAAGGTTCTGGGGCAGCTCGCCGGGATCGGGATACGCAGTATTTT
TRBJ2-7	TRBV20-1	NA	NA	CSALRQRDEQYF	TGCAGTGCCCTGAGACAGCGGGACGAGCAGTACTTC
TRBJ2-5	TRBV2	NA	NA	CASGTTEETQYF	TGTGCCAGCGGGACAACAGAAGAGACCCAGTACTTC
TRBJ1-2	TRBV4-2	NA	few	CASSQDGGMDYGYTF	TGTGCCAGCAGCCAAGATGGGGGTATGGACTATGGCTACACCTTC
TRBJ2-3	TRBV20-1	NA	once	CSALSPTDTQYF	TGCAGTGCTCTCTCACCCACAGATACGCAGTATTTT
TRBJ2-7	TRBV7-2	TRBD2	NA	CASSTLGLARYNEQYF	TGTGCCAGCAGCACCTTGGGACTAGCGAGATACAATGAGCAGTACTTC
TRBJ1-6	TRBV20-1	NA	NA	CSAIAEGGLSPLHF	TGCAGTGCCATAGCAGAAGGGGGTCTTTCACCCCTCCACTTT
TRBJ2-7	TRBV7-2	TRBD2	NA	CASSGLARYEQYF	TGTGCCAGCTCAGGACTAGCGAGGTACGAGCAGTACTTC
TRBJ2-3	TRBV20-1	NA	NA	CSARRGPSTDTQYF	TGCAGTGCTAGGCGGGGGCCTAGCACAGATACGCAGTATTTT
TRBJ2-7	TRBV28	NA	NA	CASSLSGSGLYEQYF	TGTGCCAGCAGTTTAAGCGGTAGCGGACTCTACGAGCAGTACTTC
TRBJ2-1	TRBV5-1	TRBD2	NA	CASSLDGRGGREQFF	TGCGCCAGCAGCTTGGATGGCCGGGGGGGCAGGGAGCAGTTCTTC
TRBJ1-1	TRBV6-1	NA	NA	CASSAVASGTEAFF	TGTGCCAGCAGTGCAGTGGCCTCGGGGACTGAAGCTTTCTTT
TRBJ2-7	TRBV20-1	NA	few	CSASREPDEQYF	TGCAGTGCTAGCCGGGAGCCAGACGAGCAGTACTTC
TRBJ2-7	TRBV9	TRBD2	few	CASSAERGSQYEQYF	TGTGCCAGCAGCGCCGAGCGGGGGAGCCAATACGAGCAGTACTTC
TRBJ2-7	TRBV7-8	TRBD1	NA	CASSSPLGQGLYEQYF	TGTGCCAGCAGCTCCCCTCTGGGACAGGGCCTCTACGAGCAGTACTTC
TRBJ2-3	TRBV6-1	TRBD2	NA	CASSGLADTDTQYF	TGTGCCAGCAGTGGTCTAGCGGACACGGATACGCAGTATTTT
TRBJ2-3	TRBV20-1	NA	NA	CSATYDTQYF	TGCAGTGCTACGTACGATACGCAGTATTTT
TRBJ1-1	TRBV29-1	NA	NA	CSGAGTKAFF	TGCAGCGGGGCGGGCACTAAAGCTTTCTTT
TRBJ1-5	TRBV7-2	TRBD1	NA	CASSFDRGQPQHF	TGTGCCAGCAGCTTTGACAGGGGACAGCCCCAGCATTTT
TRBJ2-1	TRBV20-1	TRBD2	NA	CSAATSGSVDEQFF	TGCAGTGCAGCAACTAGCGGGAGCGTCGATGAGCAGTTCTTC